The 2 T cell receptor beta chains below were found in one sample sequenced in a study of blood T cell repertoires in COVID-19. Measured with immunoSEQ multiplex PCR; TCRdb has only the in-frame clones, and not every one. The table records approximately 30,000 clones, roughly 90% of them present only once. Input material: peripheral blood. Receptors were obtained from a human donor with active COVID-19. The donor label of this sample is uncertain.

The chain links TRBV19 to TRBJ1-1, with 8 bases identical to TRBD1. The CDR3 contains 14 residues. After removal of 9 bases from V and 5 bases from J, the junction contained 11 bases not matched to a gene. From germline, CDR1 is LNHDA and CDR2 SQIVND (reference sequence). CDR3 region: CASRYQGAGTEAFF. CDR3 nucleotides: TGTGCCAGCAGGTACCAGGGGGCTGGGACTGAAGCTTTCTTT.

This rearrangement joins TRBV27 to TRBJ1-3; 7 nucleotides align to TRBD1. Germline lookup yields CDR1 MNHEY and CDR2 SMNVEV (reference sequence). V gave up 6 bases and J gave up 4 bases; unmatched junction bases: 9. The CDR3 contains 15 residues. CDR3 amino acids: CASRSGQQGGNTIYF. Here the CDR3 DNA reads TGTGCCAGCAGATCGGGACAGCAGGGCGGAAACACCATATATTTT.